The text below deals with one TCR beta chain. This entry is derived from a study of shared clonotypes between healthy human individuals. V lost 7 bases and J 12 bases, leaving 9 bases between the germline ends. CDR3 length: 9 amino acids. Germline values: CDR1 MNHEY, CDR2 SVGAGI. Produced via immunoSEQ multiplex PCR; TCRdb's table is partial and in-frame only. The table includes about 320,000 clones, around 87% detected once. Sequencing was carried out using memory CD8+ T cells sorted from blood. As for subset: CD45RO+ cells pooled with CCR7-negative TemRA cells. This clonotype originated in a man between 18 and 29 years old in good health. The chain links TRBV6-5 to TRBJ1-2; D remains ambiguous. The CDR3 DNA reads TGTGCCAGCATCCAACGGGACACCTTC. It yields the protein CASIQRDTF.